This T cell receptor beta chain emerged from a study of human T cells and chemical hapten exposure. Study as a whole: Diphenylcyclopropenone was applied weekly to patients' scalps across the approximately 25-week study. Mostly female, the patients presented with alopecia areata, totalis or universalis.

The V end was cut by 7 bases, the J end by 0 bases, with 13 bases between. Germline V lookup: CDR1 SQVTM, CDR2 ANQGSEA. The CDR3 length is 15 residues. The time point: pre-sensitization, week 0. Indicated treatment: therapeutic diphenylcyclopropenone sensitization with weekly scalp DPC. In the source study's methods: There were a median of approximately 96,000 TCRs per sample, with a range from about 23,224 to 690,600. TCRdb reprocessed the RACE reads via MiXCR and lists one record per CDR3 protein. In this record, the V and J calls reflect TCRdb's handling and not the investigators' own analysis. The repertoire holds 350,000 to 450,000 distinct CDR3 sequences, with 4.5% to 6% as singletons. Study observations and caveats: Every donor had alopecia, and their immune response may therefore differ from healthy people's.

This clonotype was seen repeatedly, ten times or more. Its antigen is not known. Material: whole blood, obtained in connection with sensitization to the hapten diphenylcyclopropenone (DPC). This clonotype was obtained from a woman aged 50 to 65 with alopecia areata. Some clones in this sample may be carry-over from other donors' samples. The chain combines TRBV29-1 with TRBJ2-6; D is perhaps TRBD1 or TRBD2 (5 bases each). The CDR3 DNA sequence: TGCAGCGCGTCCGGGGCTGGCTCTGGGGCCAACGTCCTGACTTTC. Translation gives CSASGAGSGANVLTF.